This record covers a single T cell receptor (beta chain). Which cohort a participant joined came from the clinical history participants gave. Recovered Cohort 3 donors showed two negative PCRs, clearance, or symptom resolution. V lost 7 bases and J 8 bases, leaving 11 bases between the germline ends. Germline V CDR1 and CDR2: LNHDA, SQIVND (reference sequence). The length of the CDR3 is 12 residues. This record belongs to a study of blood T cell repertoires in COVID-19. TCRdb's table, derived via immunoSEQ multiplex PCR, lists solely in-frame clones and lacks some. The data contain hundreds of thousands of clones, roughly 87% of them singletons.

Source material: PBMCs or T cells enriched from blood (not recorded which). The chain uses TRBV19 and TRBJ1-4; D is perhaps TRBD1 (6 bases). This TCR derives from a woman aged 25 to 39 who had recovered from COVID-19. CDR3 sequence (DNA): TGTGCCAGTAACAATCAGGGGGAAAAACTGTTTTTT. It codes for CASNNQGEKLFF.